This TCR beta chain derives from a study of T cells in Graves' hyperthyroidism and ophthalmopathy. Germline CDR1 is SGHAT and CDR2 is FQNNGV. V shed 1 base, J shed 4 bases, and the junction held 6 bases outside the gene matches. This CDR3 has 15 amino acids. The study enrolled patients aged 18 to 65 with newly diagnosed hyperthyroidism of under 2 months' duration. Lactation, pregnancy, other autoimmune disease or uncontrolled infection led to exclusion of patients. Amplification of TCR beta CDR3 regions used RNA as the template. The primer set for the first-round RT-PCR of the TCR CDR3 was HTBI. TCRdb reanalysed the multiplex PCR reads using MiXCR and keeps one entry per CDR3 protein. Here the sample spans 500,000 to 600,000 distinct CDR3 sequences, 16% being singletons. Ten or more counts support this clonotype. Antigen specificity is unknown. Study results and caveats: The model forecast ophthalmopathy, anticipating it by a median roughly 6 months before onset.

The TCR originated in a woman younger than 30 with Graves' hyperthyroidism. The sample comprised blood. This chain uses TRBV11-2 with TRBJ1-1; 7 bases align to TRBD1. The CDR3 spells CASSLGDRVTTEAFF. In nucleotides, the CDR3 is TGTGCCAGCAGCTTAGGTGACAGGGTTACCACTGAAGCTTTCTTT.